This TCR beta chain stems from a study of cytotoxic CD8 clonotypes in ibrutinib-treated CLL. Profiled with immunoSEQ multiplex PCR; TCRdb holds only in-frame clones, not every one. The data contain fewer than 400,000 clones, 67% of them singletons. The CDR3 extends over 15 residues, inclusive of both ends. Germline V lookup: CDR1 SGHTA, CDR2 FQGTGA. Points on this clone: The limits of the CDR3 on the DNA are not certain, so only TCRdb's listed CDR3 is given.

The sample in question was PBMCs, obtained after 36 months of ibrutinib treatment. The chain combines TRBV7-3 with TRBJ2-2; no DNA check was done on the table's D call, TRBD1. The source of this sequence is a human donor with chronic lymphocytic leukemia. CDR3 residues: CASSFGPGKTGELFF.